Listed below are T cell receptor beta chains from one sample, sequenced in a study of human T cells and chemical hapten exposure. TCRdb passed the RACE reads through MiXCR, listing each CDR3 protein once. The sample shows some 340,000 distinct CDR3 sequences, around 7% of them seen only once. Material: whole blood, obtained in connection with sensitization to the hapten diphenylcyclopropenone (DPC). Receptor source: a woman between 18 and 29 years old with alopecia areata. Some clones in this sample may be carry-over from other donors' samples. CDR3s include the opening cysteine and the closing phenylalanine or tryptophan. Size values are once, few and many counts, or a class for expanded clones, and some rows have none.

clone size	V gene	J gene	CDR3 protein
.	TRBV6-5	TRBJ1-6	CASSYIENLGSPLHF
many	TRBV29-1	TRBJ1-1	CSVGVGGTEAFF
few	TRBV29-1	TRBJ2-5	CSAAGLGSETQYF
.	TRBV25-1	TRBJ2-3	CASSASRTSGSTDTQYF
many	TRBV20-1	TRBJ2-3	CSAPGPTDTQYF
few	TRBV12-3/TRBV12-4	TRBJ1-6	CASSRRDRGIAYNSPLHF
few	TRBV7-2	TRBJ2-3	CASSLYPTLGTVTDTQYF
few	TRBV6-5	TRBJ2-3	CASSLSSGTETDTQYF
.	TRBV27	TRBJ2-7	CASSHGRDRTYEQYF
many	TRBV2	TRBJ1-4	CASMRGRDEKLFF
many	TRBV5-4	TRBJ2-7	CASISDTYEQYF
.	TRBV5-1	TRBJ1-4	CASRSGTGDEKLFF
few	TRBV7-9	TRBJ2-2	CASSLGSGDTGELFF
many	TRBV12-5	TRBJ2-7	CASGGDSHNYEQYF
few	TRBV6-6	TRBJ2-3	CASSYMGGTGPTDTQYF
many	TRBV9	TRBJ1-6	CASSPPGQGLSPLHF
.	TRBV20-1	TRBJ1-3	CSAQDSPGNTIYF
few	TRBV6-1	TRBJ1-2	CASSERASGLVYGYTF
many	TRBV20-1	TRBJ2-3	CSARVSGSTDTQYF
many	TRBV20-1	TRBJ2-3	CSARVEGADTQYF
few	TRBV18	TRBJ1-5	CASSPNGTDRRQPQHF
.	TRBV6-5	TRBJ2-3	CASSPRTGYTDTQYF
.	TRBV4-3	TRBJ1-1	CASSQEGTGRDTEAFF
many	TRBV11-2	TRBJ2-3	CASSPLTSTDTQYF
few	TRBV11-2	TRBJ2-1	CASSSRDQNHNEQFF
few	TRBV6-1	TRBJ1-1	CASRRQDMNTEAFF
many	TRBV20-1	TRBJ2-3	CSARGGGWRTDTQYF
few	TRBV7-8	TRBJ1-1	CASSLYQPAPSLEAFF
few	TRBV10-3	TRBJ1-2	CATTVPTANYGYTF
few	TRBV18	TRBJ1-2	CASSAGQGSYGYTF
few	TRBV4-2	TRBJ1-2	CASSHMKAGNYGYTF
.	TRBV6-2/TRBV6-3	TRBJ2-2	CASSYSGTFRTGELFF
many	TRBV5-1	TRBJ2-3	CASRGGDTQYF
.	TRBV7-3	TRBJ2-7	CASSSDGTDSYEQYF
.	TRBV6-5	TRBJ2-3	CASSLRLVRASTDTQYF
many	TRBV10-3	TRBJ2-2	CAISENRNTGELFF
few	TRBV5-4	TRBJ2-3	CASSRPGSTDTQYF
many	TRBV7-2	TRBJ1-5	CASSSQGTYQPQHF
.	TRBV29-1	TRBJ2-1	CSVGRGLINEQFF
many	TRBV6-2/TRBV6-3	TRBJ2-1	CASSPDSPPPEEQFF
.	TRBV13	TRBJ1-1	CASSLGGAPMNTEAFF
many	TRBV13	TRBJ1-3	CASSRTGGSGNTIYF
.	TRBV27	TRBJ1-5	CASSPFGEGHQPQHF
few	TRBV6-5	TRBJ1-2	CASSFYQNYGYTF
many	TRBV6-1	TRBJ2-7	CASSVGMGEQYF
.	TRBV21-1	TRBJ1-4	CGTSNWAPEKLFF
.	TRBV10-3	TRBJ2-3	CAISGGTSTDTQYF
many	TRBV6-5	TRBJ1-1	CASSPRQSEAFF
few	TRBV5-1	TRBJ1-4	CASSFRGFNEKLFF
.	TRBV6-6	TRBJ1-4	CASSAGSLKLFF
.	TRBV4-3	TRBJ1-2	CASSQGVDRGYGYTF
.	TRBV20-1	TRBJ2-3	CSARTVYGTDTQYF
few	TRBV6-4	TRBJ1-2	CASSRQPGDYGYTF
few	TRBV28	TRBJ2-5	CASSPSGTSQETQYF
many	TRBV2	TRBJ2-2	CASTSGLPGRRELFF
few	TRBV11-2	TRBJ1-2	CASSLMEAGGYGYTF
many	TRBV29-1	TRBJ1-1	CSVVGQNTEAFF
.	TRBV20-1	TRBJ1-2	CSAPTESYYGYTF
few	TRBV4-3	TRBJ1-3	CASSQELGWTGNTIYF